This T cell receptor beta chain stems from a study of blood T cells in healthy people across ages. General study findings and limits: TCR beta diversity, measured per million T cells, fell in a roughly linear way with age. Naive CD4+ cell counts and diversity both ran higher in long-lived than in aged donors.

This clonotype was detected once. Its antigen is undetermined. Each sample had at least 6 million PBMCs isolated. Primed by a sample-barcoded 5' primer and a J-beta primer mix, a second PCR proceeded for 7 to 11 cycles. Carrying 12 random nucleotides, a template-switch adaptor labeled each individual cDNA molecule. TCRdb re-derived calls from the 5' RACE reads in MiXCR, one entry per CDR3 protein. The table records hundreds of thousands of distinct CDR3 sequences, approximately 47% of them present only once. Sequencing was done on a sample of blood. The clonotype originates from a man aged 55 to 70 in good health.

The CDR3 DNA reads TGCAGCGTTGGAACTGCCTGGGCTAGCACAGATACGCAGTATTTT. Translated: CSVGTAWASTDTQYF. The chain recombines TRBV29-1 with TRBJ2-3; D ambiguous. Deletions cut 4 bases from V and 0 bases from J, with 14 bases between. The CDR3 spans 15 residues. Germline CDR1 SQVTM, CDR2 ANQGSEA.